This paragraph covers one TCR beta chain sequence. This clone was counted only a few times. This clone's antigen is unknown. No base quality information exists; no much larger clone differs at one position. The data belong to a study of blood T cell repertoires in COVID-19 (dated by TCRdb to the early 2020s). Background for the entire study: The collaborator samples originated in the United States, Italy and Spain and spanned the acute and convalescent phases of COVID-19. The material from the prospective study consisted of cDNA or gDNA derived from T cells, B-cell-depleted T cells, or PBMCs. Subjects who had been exposed to COVID-19, were actively infected with it, or had recovered from it provided the deeply sampled blood TCRbeta repertoires that made up the dataset. The repertoires were made available in a free public database intended to serve as a resource for research on the immune response to SARS-CoV-2. Samples were obtained from the ongoing ImmuneRACE study (first 160 participants) and from some 1,200 subjects provided by 6 global collaborators. Nearly every sample came with metadata listing a de-identified subject ID, COVID-19 status, age in years and sex. Where available, HLA class I and class II types were taken from metadata supplied by the sample provider and were not determined by assay-based typing.

Each collaborating institution followed its own protocols to collect whole blood in K2EDTA tubes. Collaborator samples were shipped for TCRbeta analysis as frozen whole blood, isolated PBMCs, or DNA extracted from either sample type. From its cysteine to its phenylalanine, the CDR3 spans 14 amino acids. The read is trimmed to its CDR3 DNA, 42 bases read in frame from base 1. Deletion took 1 base off V and 0 bases off J, with a span of 6 bases between the germline ends. Looking up the germline V gene yields CDR1 SGHAT and CDR2 FQNNGV. Findings and caveats that apply to the study as a whole: The amount of clinical and demographic metadata varied by source and participant and was provided uncurated.

TCRbeta CDR3 regions were amplified from genomic DNA using the immunoSEQ Assay, a bias-controlled multiplex PCR. The authors processed their data as follows. Within the assay, amplification of reference gene primers was used to estimate how many nucleated cells each sample contained. Sequence reads were collapsed and filtered to measure the absolute abundance of every unique TCRbeta CDR3 rearrangement. For each sample, productive Simpson clonality was calculated as the square root of Simpson's diversity index across productive rearrangements. TCRdb took this table from immuneACCESS and kept in-frame rearrangements with V and J called. Such tables lack part of the clones; where checked against another copy, unresolved V genes explain under half of the gap, and the rest is unexplained. Clone size and the V and J calls come from that table; the DNA yielded D and trimming. Recorded for this sample are about 130,000 clones; 60% to 85% of them occurred a single time. Jointly, the top ten make up around 20% of the sample.

The chain joins TRBV11-2 to TRBJ1-1, with the identity of the D gene unclear. The sequenced material came from peripheral blood. The TCR comes from a man older than 75 with acute or convalescent COVID-19. The CDR3 region reads CASSLGRVNTEAFF. The DNA reads as follows: TGTGCCAGCAGCTTAGGCCGGGTGAACACTGAAGCTTTCTTT.